These 17 T cell receptor beta chains share one sample of origin, sequenced in a study of T cells in Graves' hyperthyroidism and ophthalmopathy. The TCR beta CDR3 regions underwent amplification using RNA transcripts as the source. The HTBI primer set drove a first-round RT-PCR of the TCR CDR3. From the multiplex PCR reads, TCRdb called clonotypes with MiXCR, one entry per CDR3 protein. This sample has 490,000 or so distinct CDR3 sequences; 20% occur once, and the top ten carry about 45%. Sequenced material: blood. The receptors derive from a man in his forties with Graves' ophthalmopathy.

This clonotype occurred many times. This chain connects TRBV3-1 to TRBJ2-2; either TRBD1 or TRBD2 may fit D (5 bases each). Trimming pared 5 bases from V and 5 bases from J, leaving 24 bases between. There are 18 residues in the CDR3. Germline V lookup: CDR1 LGHDT, CDR2 YNNKEL (reference sequence). CDR3: CASSGMIWGSVDTGELFF. In nucleotides, the CDR3 is TGTGCCAGCAGCGGCATGATCTGGGGGTCGGTCGATACCGGGGAGCTGTTTTTT.

The chain uses TRBV6-5 and TRBJ2-7; D is uncertain. The germline V and J ends were trimmed by 2 bases and 4 bases, with 12 bases remaining between them. The CDR3 totals 14 residues. Germline V CDR1 and CDR2: MNHEY, SVGAGI. The CDR3 region is CASSYMAASYEQYF. The DNA for the CDR3 is TGTGCCAGCAGTTACATGGCAGCCAGTTACGAGCAGTACTTC.

This clonotype has a count of ten or more. The chain is built from TRBV20-1 and TRBJ2-1; TRBD2 agrees at 12 bases. Germline V gives CDR1 DFQATT, CDR2 SNEGSKA (reference sequence). The V segment lost 3 bases and the J segment 4 bases; nucleotides outside the gene matches: 10. This CDR3 has 17 amino acids. CDR3 in amino acids: CSARRLAGDNFYNEQFF. As DNA, the CDR3 is TGCAGTGCTAGGCGACTAGCGGGGGACAACTTTTACAATGAGCAGTTCTTC.

This clonotype was found a few times. The rearrangement links TRBV3-1 to TRBJ2-5; the D gene could be TRBD1 or TRBD2 (6 bases each). The CDR3 length is 15 residues. The germline V gene has CDR1 LGHDT and CDR2 YNNKEL (reference sequence). V was clipped by 5 bases and J by 5 bases, with 18 bases between them. The CDR3, as DNA: TGTGCCAGCAGCAGAAAAGTGGGGGGCCGGGAGACCCAGTACTTC. It codes for CASSRKVGGRETQYF.

This clonotype was seen many times. This sequence joins TRBV20-1 and TRBJ1-1; TRBD1 aligns across 7 bases. Trimming removed 6 bases from V and 1 base from J; junction bases left unmatched: 5. Germline loops: CDR1 DFQATT, CDR2 SNEGSKA (reference sequence). The CDR3 loop spans 13 amino acids. CDR3 amino acids: CSAQGQENTEAFF. The CDR3 DNA reads TGCAGTGCGCAAGGACAGGAGAACACTGAAGCTTTCTTT.

In this sample, this clonotype turned up a few times. The rearrangement uses TRBV6-2 or TRBV6-3 and TRBJ2-2, with 13 bases lining up with TRBD2. The length of the CDR3 is 19 residues. Trimming took 7 bases from V and 4 from J; bases not matched to a gene: 15. From germline, CDR1 is MNHEY and CDR2 SVGEGT. This CDR3 reads CASTNGGTSGNRRTGELFF. CDR3 nucleotides: TGTGCCAGCACCAACGGTGGGACTAGCGGGAATCGGCGCACCGGGGAGCTGTTTTTT.

In its sample, this clonotype was seen many times. This sequence joins TRBV9 and TRBJ1-1; 7 bases align to TRBD1. Germline lookup yields CDR1 SGDLS and CDR2 YYNGEE. Trimming cost V 4 bases and J 9 bases; bases outside gene matches: 9. This CDR3 has 13 amino acids. CDR3 in amino acids: CASSTQGGSQAFF. As DNA, the CDR3 is TGTGCCAGCAGCACCCAGGGGGGCAGTCAAGCTTTCTTT.

In this sample, this clonotype turned up many times. V is TRBV28 and J is TRBJ2-4; D unclear. Germline values: CDR1 MDHEN, CDR2 SYDVKM. The CDR3 is made up of 15 amino acids. Trimming left V 2 bases short and J 0 bases short, with 8 bases between. The CDR3 nucleotides are TGTGCCAGCAGTTTAGGCAGCTTAGCCAAAAACATTCAGTACTTC. Protein sequence: CASSLGSLAKNIQYF.

This clonotype has just a few counts. The chain is built from TRBV20-1 and TRBJ1-1, with D possibly TRBD1 on 6 matching bases. Germline V gives CDR1 DFQATT, CDR2 SNEGSKA (reference sequence). The CDR3 covers 11 residues. Trimming removed 4 bases from V and 10 bases from J, with 13 bases in between. Here the CDR3 reads CSAKNGGLAFF. CDR3 nucleotide sequence: TGCAGTGCTAAGAATGGGGGCCTAGCTTTCTTT.

The chain combines TRBV30 with TRBJ2-2; D gene uncertain. There are 14 residues in the CDR3. The V and J ends lost 5 bases and 2 bases respectively, with 12 bases between them. Germline assignment: CDR1 GTSNPN and CDR2 SVGIG (reference sequence). CDR3 DNA: TGTGCCTGGCGCAAAGACACTAACACCGGGGAGCTGTTTTTT. Its translation is CAWRKDTNTGELFF. Complete variable domain (other parts from reference TRBV30 and TRBJ2-2): SQTIHQWPATLVQPVGSPLSLECTVEGTSNPNLYWYRQAAGRGLQLLFYSVGIGQISSEVPQNLSASRPQDRQFILSSKKLLLSDSGFYLCAWRKDTNTGELFFGEGSRLTVL.

This clonotype was found once. V usage is TRBV10-3 and J usage is TRBJ1-2; D unresolved. Trimming stripped 3 bases from V and 8 bases from J, with 16 bases between. Germline V gene data show CDR1 as ENHRY and CDR2 as SYGVKD. The CDR3 has 14 amino acids. This CDR3 reads CAISDASDSRGYTF. CDR3 bases: TGTGCCATCAGTGACGCCTCCGACTCCAGGGGCTACACCTTC.

This clonotype was counted only a few times. The V call is TRBV9, the J call TRBJ1-2; maybe TRBD1 (6 bases). Per germline, CDR1 SGDLS and CDR2 YYNGEE. The CDR3 covers 15 residues. V was cut by 5 bases and J by 4 bases, with 18 bases left in between. In nucleotides, the CDR3 is TGTGCCAGCAGTTTGGGGTCGGGGGCAGGCTATGGCTACACCTTC. It encodes CASSLGSGAGYGYTF. Variable domain in full (rest from reference TRBV9 and TRBJ1-2): DSGVTQTPKHLITATGQRVTLRCSPRSGDLSVYWYQQSLDQGLQFLIQYYNGEERAKGNILERFSAQQFPDLHSELNLSSLELGDSALYFCASSLGSGAGYGYTFGSGTRLTVV.

In its sample, this clonotype was seen many times. The V gene is TRBV30, the J gene TRBJ2-7; 11 bases agree with TRBD1. The V gene end was trimmed by 0 bases and the J gene end by 2 bases; junction bases not matched to a gene: 3. Germline V gives CDR1 GTSNPN, CDR2 SVGIG (reference sequence). CDR3 length equals 15 residues. CDR3 nucleotide sequence: TGTGCCTGGAGTGTACCGGGACAGGGGGCCTACGAGCAGTACTTC. Amino acids: CAWSVPGQGAYEQYF.

This clonotype showed up just a few times. The V gene is TRBV28, the J gene TRBJ2-3; TRBD1 or TRBD2 may be the D gene (5 bases each). V was pared by 7 bases and J by 4 bases, with 15 bases between. The CDR3 is 14 amino acids. Germline V gene sequence: CDR1 MDHEN, CDR2 SYDVKM. DNA of the CDR3: TGTGCCAGCACCGGGACCACGGGTCCAGATACGCAGTATTTT. It specifies CASTGTTGPDTQYF. The whole variable domain, remainder taken from reference TRBV28 and TRBJ2-3, is DVKVTQSSRYLVKRTGEKVFLECVQDMDHENMFWYRQDPGLGLRLIYFSYDVKMKEKGDIPEGYSVSREKKERFSLILESASTNQTSMYLCASTGTTGPDTQYFGPGTRLTVL.

At least ten counts were recorded for this clonotype. The chain joins TRBV2 to TRBJ2-1; D ambiguous. Germline values: CDR1 SNHLY, CDR2 FYNNEI. Trimming cost V 6 bases and J 7 bases, with 7 bases left between them. This CDR3 region has 11 residues. The CDR3 DNA reads as TGTGCCAGCAGATTAGTAAATGAGCAGTTCTTC. It encodes CASRLVNEQFF.

This clonotype was observed many times. The chain joins TRBV5-1 to TRBJ2-7, with D tentatively TRBD2 (5 bases). The germline V and J ends were trimmed by 0 bases and 2 bases, with 12 bases remaining between them. The germline V gene encodes CDR1 SGHRS and CDR2 YFSETQ. CDR3 size: 15 residues. CDR3 DNA sequence: TGCGCCAGCAGCTTGGCCGTTGGGGAGACCTACGAGCAGTACTTC. Encoded protein: CASSLAVGETYEQYF.

This clonotype occurred a few times. This chain joins TRBV5-4 and TRBJ2-3; TRBD2 aligns across 8 bases. Germline V gene sequence: CDR1 SGHNT, CDR2 YYREEE (reference sequence). The V and J ends lost 3 bases and 5 bases, in that order; junction bases with no gene match: 11. The CDR3 totals 16 residues. CDR3 sequence: CASSSKKRGREDTQYF. CDR3 bases: TGTGCCAGCAGCTCCAAGAAGCGGGGGCGGGAAGATACGCAGTATTTT. The full variable domain, with the rest looked up from reference TRBV5-4 and TRBJ2-3, is ETGVTQSPTHLIKTRGQQVTLRCSSQSGHNTVSWYQQALGQGPQFIFQYYREEENGRGNFPPRFSGLQFPNYSSELNVNALELDDSALYLCASSSKKRGREDTQYFGPGTRLTVL.